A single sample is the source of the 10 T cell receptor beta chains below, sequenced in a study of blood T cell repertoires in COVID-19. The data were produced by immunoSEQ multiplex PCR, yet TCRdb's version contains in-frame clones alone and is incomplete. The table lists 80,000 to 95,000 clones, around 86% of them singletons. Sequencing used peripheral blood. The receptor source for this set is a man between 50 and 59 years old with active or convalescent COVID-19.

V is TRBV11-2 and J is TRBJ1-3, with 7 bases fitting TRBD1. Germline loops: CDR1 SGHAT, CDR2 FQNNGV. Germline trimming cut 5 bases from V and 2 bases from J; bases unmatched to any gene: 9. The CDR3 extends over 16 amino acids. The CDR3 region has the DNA TGTGCCAGCAGCCCCGCGACAGGGATCCCTGGAAACACCATATATTTT. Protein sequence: CASSPATGIPGNTIYF.

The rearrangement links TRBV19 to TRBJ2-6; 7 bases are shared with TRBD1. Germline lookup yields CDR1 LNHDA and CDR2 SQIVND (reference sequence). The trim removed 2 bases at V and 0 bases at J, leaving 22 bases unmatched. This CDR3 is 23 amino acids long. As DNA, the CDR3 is TGTGCCAGTAGTATATTAAAAGGCGGTCCCCGGGACAGCCGTACCTCTGGGGCCAACGTCCTGACTTTC. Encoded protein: CASSILKGGPRDSRTSGANVLTF. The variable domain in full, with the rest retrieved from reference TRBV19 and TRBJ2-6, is DGGITQSPKYLFRKEGQNVTLSCEQNLNHDAMYWYRQDPGQGLRLIYYSQIVNDFQKGDIAEGYSVSREKKESFPLTVTSAQKNPTAFYLCASSILKGGPRDSRTSGANVLTFGAGSRLTVL.

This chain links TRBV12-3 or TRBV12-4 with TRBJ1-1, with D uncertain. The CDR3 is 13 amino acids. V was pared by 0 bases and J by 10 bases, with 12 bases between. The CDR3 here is CASSLAIGSRAFF. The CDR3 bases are TGTGCCAGCAGTTTAGCAATTGGTTCGCGAGCTTTCTTT.

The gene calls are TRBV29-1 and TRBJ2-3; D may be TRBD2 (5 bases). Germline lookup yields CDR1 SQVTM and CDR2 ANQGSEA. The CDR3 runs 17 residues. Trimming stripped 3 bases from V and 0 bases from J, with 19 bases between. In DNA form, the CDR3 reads TGCAGCGTTGACCCCAAGGGTTATGGACTGAGCACAGATACGCAGTATTTT. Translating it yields CSVDPKGYGLSTDTQYF.

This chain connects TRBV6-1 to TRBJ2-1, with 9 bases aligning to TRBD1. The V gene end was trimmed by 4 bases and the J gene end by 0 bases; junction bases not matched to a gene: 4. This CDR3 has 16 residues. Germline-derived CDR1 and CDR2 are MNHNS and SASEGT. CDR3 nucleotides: TGTGCCAGCAGTGGGACAGGGGCTAGCTCCTACAATGAGCAGTTCTTC. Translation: CASSGTGASSYNEQFF.

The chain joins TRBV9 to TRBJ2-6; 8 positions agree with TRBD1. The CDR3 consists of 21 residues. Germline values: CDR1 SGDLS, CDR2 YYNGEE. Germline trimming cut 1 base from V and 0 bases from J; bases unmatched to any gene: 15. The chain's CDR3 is CASSVPRDRPKPPSGANVLTF. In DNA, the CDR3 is TGTGCCAGCAGCGTACCAAGGGACAGGCCAAAACCCCCCTCTGGGGCCAACGTCCTGACTTTC.

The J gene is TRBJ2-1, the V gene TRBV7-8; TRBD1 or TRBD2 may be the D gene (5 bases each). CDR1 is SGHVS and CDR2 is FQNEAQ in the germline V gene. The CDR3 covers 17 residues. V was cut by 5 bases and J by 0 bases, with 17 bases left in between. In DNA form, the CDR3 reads TGTGCCAGCAGCCGAGGGGCTAGCCGGGGCTCCTACAATGAGCAGTTCTTC. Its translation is CASSRGASRGSYNEQFF.

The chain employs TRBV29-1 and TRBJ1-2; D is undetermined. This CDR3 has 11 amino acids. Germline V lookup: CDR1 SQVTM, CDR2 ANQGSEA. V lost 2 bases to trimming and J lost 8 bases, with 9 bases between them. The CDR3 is CSVELGGGYTF. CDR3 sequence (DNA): TGCAGCGTTGAATTGGGAGGAGGCTACACCTTC.

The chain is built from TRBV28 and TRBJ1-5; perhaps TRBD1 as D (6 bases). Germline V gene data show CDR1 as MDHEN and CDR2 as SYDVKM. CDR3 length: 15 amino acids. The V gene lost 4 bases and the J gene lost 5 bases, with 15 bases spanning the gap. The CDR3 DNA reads TGTGCCAGCAGTTCCCCCGCGGGGGCGGATCAGCCCCAGCATTTT. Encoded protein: CASSSPAGADQPQHF.

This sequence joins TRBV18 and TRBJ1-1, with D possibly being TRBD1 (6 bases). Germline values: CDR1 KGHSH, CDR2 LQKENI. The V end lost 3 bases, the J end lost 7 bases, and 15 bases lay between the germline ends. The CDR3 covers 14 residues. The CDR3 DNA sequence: TGTGCCAGCTCACCCTCCCGGACAGACGTTGAAGCTTTCTTT. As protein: CASSPSRTDVEAFF.